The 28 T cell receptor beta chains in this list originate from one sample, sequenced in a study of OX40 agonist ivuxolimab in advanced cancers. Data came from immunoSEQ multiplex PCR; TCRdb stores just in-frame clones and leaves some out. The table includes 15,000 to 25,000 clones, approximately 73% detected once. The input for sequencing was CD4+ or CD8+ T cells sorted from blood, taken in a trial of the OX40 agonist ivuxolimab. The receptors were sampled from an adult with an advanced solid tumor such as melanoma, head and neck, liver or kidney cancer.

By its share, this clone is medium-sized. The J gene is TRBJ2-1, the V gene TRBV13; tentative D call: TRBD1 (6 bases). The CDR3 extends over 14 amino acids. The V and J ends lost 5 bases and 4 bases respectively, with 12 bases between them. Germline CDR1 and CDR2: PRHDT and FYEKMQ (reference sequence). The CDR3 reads CASSGDRTYNEQFF. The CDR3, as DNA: TGTGCCAGCAGCGGAGACAGGACTTACAATGAGCAGTTCTTC.

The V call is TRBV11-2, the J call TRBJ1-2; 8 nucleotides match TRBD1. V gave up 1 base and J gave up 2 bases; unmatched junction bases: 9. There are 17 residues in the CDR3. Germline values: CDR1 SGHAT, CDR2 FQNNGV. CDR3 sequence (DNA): TGTGCCAGCAGCTTAGTGGGGTTCGGGACAGGCAACTATGGCTACACCTTC. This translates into CASSLVGFGTGNYGYTF. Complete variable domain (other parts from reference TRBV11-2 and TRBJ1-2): EAGVAQSPRYKIIEKRQSVAFWCNPISGHATLYWYQQILGQGPKLLIQFQNNGVVDDSQLPKDRFSAERLKGVDSTLKIQPAKLEDSAVYLCASSLVGFGTGNYGYTFGSGTRLTVV.

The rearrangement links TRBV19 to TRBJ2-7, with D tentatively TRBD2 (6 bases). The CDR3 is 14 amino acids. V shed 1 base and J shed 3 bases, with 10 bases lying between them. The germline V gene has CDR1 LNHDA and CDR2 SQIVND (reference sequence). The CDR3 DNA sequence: TGTGCCAGTAGTATAGCGGGGGATTTCTACGAGCAGTACTTC. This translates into CASSIAGDFYEQYF. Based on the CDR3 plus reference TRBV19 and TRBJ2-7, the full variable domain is DGGITQSPKYLFRKEGQNVTLSCEQNLNHDAMYWYRQDPGQGLRLIYYSQIVNDFQKGDIAEGYSVSREKKESFPLTVTSAQKNPTAFYLCASSIAGDFYEQYFGPGTRLTVT.

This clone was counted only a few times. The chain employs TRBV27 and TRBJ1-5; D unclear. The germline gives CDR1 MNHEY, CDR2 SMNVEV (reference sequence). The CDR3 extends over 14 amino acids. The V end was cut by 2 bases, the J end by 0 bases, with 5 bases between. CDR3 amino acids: CASSLIGSNQPQHF. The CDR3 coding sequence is TGTGCCAGCAGTTTAATAGGTAGCAATCAGCCCCAGCATTTT.

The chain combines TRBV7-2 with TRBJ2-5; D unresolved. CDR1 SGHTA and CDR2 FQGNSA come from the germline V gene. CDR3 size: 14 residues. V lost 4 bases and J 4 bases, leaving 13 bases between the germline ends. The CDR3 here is CASSYYGSSETQYF. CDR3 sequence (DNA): TGTGCCAGCAGCTACTACGGGTCCTCAGAGACCCAGTACTTC.

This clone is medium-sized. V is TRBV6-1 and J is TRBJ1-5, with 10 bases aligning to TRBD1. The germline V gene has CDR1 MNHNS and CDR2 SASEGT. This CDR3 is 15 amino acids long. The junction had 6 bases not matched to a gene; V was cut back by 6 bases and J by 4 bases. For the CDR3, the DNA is TGTGCCAGCAGCCTGGACAGGGGGTTTAATCAGCCCCAGCATTTT. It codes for CASSLDRGFNQPQHF.

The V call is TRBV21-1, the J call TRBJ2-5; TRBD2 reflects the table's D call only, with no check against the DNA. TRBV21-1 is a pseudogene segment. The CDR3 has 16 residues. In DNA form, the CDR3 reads TGTGCCAGCAGCAAAGTCGACCTCAGAGGGCAAGAGACCCAGTACTTC. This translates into CASSKVDLRGQETQYF.

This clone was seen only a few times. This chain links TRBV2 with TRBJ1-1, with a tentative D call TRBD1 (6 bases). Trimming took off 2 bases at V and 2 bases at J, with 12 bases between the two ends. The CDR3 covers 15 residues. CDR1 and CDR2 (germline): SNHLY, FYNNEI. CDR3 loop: CASSESRGLNTEAFF. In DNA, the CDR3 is TGTGCCAGCAGTGAATCACGGGGGCTTAACACTGAAGCTTTCTTT.

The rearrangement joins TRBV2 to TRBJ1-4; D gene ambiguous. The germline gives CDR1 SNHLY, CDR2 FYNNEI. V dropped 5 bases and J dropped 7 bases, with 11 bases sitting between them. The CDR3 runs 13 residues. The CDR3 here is CASSPWESEKLFF. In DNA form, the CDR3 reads TGTGCCAGCAGTCCGTGGGAATCTGAAAAACTGTTTTTT. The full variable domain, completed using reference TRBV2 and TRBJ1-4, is EPEVTQTPSHQVTQMGQEVILRCVPISNHLYFYWYRQILGQKVEFLVSFYNNEISEKSEIFDDQFSVERPDGSNFTLKIRSTKLEDSAMYFCASSPWESEKLFFGSGTQLSVL.

The chain's CDR3 is CASSLGLSVYDGYTF. CDR3 sequence (DNA): TGTGCCAGCAGCTTAGGATTATCTGTTTACGATGGCTACACCTTC. The rearrangement uses TRBV7-8 and TRBJ1-2; D not resolved. The V end was cut by 1 base, the J end by 6 bases, with 15 bases between. This CDR3 has 15 amino acids. CDR1 and CDR2 from the germline V gene are SGHVS and FQNEAQ.

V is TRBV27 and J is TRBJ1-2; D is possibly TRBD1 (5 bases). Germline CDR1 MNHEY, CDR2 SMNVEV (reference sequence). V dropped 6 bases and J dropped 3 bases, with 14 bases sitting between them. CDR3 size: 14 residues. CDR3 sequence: CASSNRLGHYGYTF. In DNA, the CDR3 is TGTGCCAGCAGCAACAGGTTAGGGCACTATGGCTACACCTTC.

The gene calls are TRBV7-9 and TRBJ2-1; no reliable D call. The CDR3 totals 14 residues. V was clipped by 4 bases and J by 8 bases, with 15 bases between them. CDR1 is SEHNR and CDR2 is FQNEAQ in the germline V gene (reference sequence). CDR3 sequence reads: CASSSISSIDEQFF. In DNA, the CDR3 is TGTGCCAGCAGCTCTATAAGTAGCATCGATGAGCAGTTCTTC. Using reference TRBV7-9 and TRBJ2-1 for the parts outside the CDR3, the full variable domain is DTGVSQNPRHKITKRGQNVTFRCDPISEHNRLYWYRQTLGQGPEFLTYFQNEAQLEKSRLLSDRFSAERPKGSFSTLEIQRTEQGDSAMYLCASSSISSIDEQFFGPGTRLTVL.

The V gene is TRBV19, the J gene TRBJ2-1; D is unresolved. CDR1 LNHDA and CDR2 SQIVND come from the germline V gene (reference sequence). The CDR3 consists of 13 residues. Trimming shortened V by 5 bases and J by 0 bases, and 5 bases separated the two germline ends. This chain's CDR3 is CASSRLSYNEQFF. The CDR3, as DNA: TGTGCCAGTAGTCGCCTCTCCTACAATGAGCAGTTCTTC.

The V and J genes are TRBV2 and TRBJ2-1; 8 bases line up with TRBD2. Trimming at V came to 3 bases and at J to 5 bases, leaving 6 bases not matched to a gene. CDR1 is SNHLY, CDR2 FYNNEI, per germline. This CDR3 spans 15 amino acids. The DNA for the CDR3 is TGTGCCAGCAGTGACTTAGCGGGGACTAACAATGAGCAGTTCTTC. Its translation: CASSDLAGTNNEQFF.

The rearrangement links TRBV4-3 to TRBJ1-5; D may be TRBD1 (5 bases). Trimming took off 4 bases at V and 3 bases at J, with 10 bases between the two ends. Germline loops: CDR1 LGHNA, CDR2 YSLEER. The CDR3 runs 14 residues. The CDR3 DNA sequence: TGCGCCAGCAGCCCAGACAGTAACAATCAGCCCCAGCATTTT. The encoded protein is CASSPDSNNQPQHF.

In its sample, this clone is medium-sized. CDR3 protein: CASSVLRTGGHGYTF. CDR3 in DNA: TGTGCCAGTAGTGTTCTCAGGACAGGGGGTCATGGCTACACCTTC. V gene TRBV28 combines with J gene TRBJ1-2; 10 bases are a match to TRBD1. Germline CDR1 MDHEN, CDR2 SYDVKM. The CDR3 is 15 residues long. V lost 9 bases, J lost 6 bases, and 13 bases stayed unmatched.

This CDR3 is CASSWAYEQYF. CDR3 sequence (DNA): TGCGCCAGCAGCTGGGCCTACGAGCAGTACTTC. This chain connects TRBV5-1 to TRBJ2-7; the D is unclear. The CDR3 is 11 residues long. Trimming pared 3 bases from V and 2 bases from J, leaving 3 bases between. Germline V gene data show CDR1 as SGHRS and CDR2 as YFSETQ.

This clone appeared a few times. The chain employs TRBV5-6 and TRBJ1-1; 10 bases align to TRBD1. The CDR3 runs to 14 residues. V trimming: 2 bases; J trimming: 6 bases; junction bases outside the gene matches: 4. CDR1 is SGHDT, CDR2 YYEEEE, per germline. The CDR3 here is CASSFGTGVAEAFF. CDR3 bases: TGTGCCAGCAGCTTCGGGACAGGGGTCGCTGAAGCTTTCTTT.

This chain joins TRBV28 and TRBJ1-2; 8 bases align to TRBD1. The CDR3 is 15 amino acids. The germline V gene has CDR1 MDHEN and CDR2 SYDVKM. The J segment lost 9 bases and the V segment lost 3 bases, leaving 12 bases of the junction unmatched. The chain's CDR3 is CASSLYQDRASRYTF. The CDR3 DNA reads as TGTGCCAGCAGTTTGTATCAGGACAGGGCCTCTCGCTACACCTTC.

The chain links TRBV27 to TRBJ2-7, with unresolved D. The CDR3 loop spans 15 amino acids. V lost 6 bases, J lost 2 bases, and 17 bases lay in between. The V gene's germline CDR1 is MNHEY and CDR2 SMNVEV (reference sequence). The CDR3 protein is CASRPASGTPYEQYF. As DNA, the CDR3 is TGTGCCAGCAGGCCTGCGTCAGGCACCCCCTACGAGCAGTACTTC.

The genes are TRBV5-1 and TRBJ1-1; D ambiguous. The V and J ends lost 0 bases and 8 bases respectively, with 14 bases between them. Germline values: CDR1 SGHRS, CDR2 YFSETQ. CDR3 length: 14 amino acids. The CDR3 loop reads CASSLEAALKEAFF. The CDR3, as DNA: TGCGCCAGCAGCTTGGAGGCAGCCTTGAAGGAAGCTTTCTTT.

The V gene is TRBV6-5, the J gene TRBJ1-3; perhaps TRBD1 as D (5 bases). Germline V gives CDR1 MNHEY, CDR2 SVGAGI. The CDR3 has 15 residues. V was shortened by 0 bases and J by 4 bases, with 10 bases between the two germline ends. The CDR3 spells CASSYSGGVGNTIYF. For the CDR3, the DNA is TGTGCCAGCAGTTACTCCGGGGGAGTAGGAAACACCATATATTTT.

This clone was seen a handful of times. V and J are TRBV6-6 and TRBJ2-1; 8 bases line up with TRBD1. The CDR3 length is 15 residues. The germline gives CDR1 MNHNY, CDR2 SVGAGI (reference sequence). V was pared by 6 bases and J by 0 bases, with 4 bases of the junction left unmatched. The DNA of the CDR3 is TGTGCCAGCAGCCGGGACAGGAGCTCCTACAATGAGCAGTTCTTC. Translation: CASSRDRSSYNEQFF.

CDR3 nucleotide sequence: TGCGCCAGCAGGATAGCGGGGAGTGTTAATGAGCAGTTCTTC. Amino acid sequence: CASRIAGSVNEQFF. The chain carries TRBV5-1 and TRBJ2-1, with 8 positions matching TRBD2. After removal of 5 bases from V and 7 bases from J, the junction contained 8 bases not matched to a gene. Per the germline V gene, CDR1 is SGHRS and CDR2 is YFSETQ. The CDR3 length is 14 residues. The whole variable domain, remainder taken from reference TRBV5-1 and TRBJ2-1, is KAGVTQTPRYLIKTRGQQVTLSCSPISGHRSVSWYQQTPGQGLQFLFEYFSETQRNKGNFPGRFSGRQFSNSRSEMNVSTLELGDSALYLCASRIAGSVNEQFFGPGTRLTVL.

In DNA form, the CDR3 reads TGTGCCAGCAGTGCCCTGGACAGGGGGCACTACAATGAGCAGTTCTTC. Translated, it gives CASSALDRGHYNEQFF. This chain uses TRBV27 with TRBJ2-1; 11 bases are shared with TRBD1. This CDR3 has 16 amino acids. J was trimmed by 3 bases and V by 5 bases; bases with no gene match: 6. The germline V gene encodes CDR1 MNHEY and CDR2 SMNVEV (reference sequence).

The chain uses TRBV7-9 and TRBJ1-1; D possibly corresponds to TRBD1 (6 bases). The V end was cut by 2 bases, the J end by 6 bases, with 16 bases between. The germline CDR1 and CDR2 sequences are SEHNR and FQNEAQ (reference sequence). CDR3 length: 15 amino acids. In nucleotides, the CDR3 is TGTGCCAGCAGCTTACTTTTACAGGGCGAGGCTGAAGCTTTCTTT. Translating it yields CASSLLLQGEAEAFF.

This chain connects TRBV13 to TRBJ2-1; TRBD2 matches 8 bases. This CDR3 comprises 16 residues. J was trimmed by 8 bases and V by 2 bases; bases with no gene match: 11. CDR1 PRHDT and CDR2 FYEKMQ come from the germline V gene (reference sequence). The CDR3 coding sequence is TGTGCCAGCAGCTTATTGGCGGGGGGCCCTCAGGATGAGCAGTTCTTC. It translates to CASSLLAGGPQDEQFF. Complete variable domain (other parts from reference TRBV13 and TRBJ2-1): AAGVIQSPRHLIKEKRETATLKCYPIPRHDTVYWYQQGPGQDPQFLISFYEKMQSDKGSIPDRFSAQQFSDYHSELNMSSLELGDSALYFCASSLLAGGPQDEQFFGPGTRLTVL.

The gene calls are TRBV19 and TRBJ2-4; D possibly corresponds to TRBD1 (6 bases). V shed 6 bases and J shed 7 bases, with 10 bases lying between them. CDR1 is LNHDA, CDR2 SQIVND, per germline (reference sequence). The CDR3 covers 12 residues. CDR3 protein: CASRGADNIQYF. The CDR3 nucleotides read TGTGCCAGTAGGGGGGCTGATAACATTCAGTACTTC.